Below, 17 T cell receptor beta chains from the same sample are listed, as sequenced in a study of beta chain features in type 1 diabetes. General study points: Among all four CD4+ subsets, Type 1 diabetes patients had TCRB CDR3s that were moderately but significantly shorter.

Their target antigens are unknown. Isolated RNA was reverse transcribed in full, so expressed TCRB transcripts were sequenced. Only in-frame clones appear in the TCRdb table, and some are missing; sequencing was by immunoSEQ multiplex PCR. The table lists 350,000 to 450,000 clones, over 9.5% of them singletons. Sequences were obtained from naive CD4+ T cells from blood. Receptors originate from a woman younger than 35 with type 1 diabetes.

The rearrangement uses TRBV4-3 and TRBJ1-5, with TRBD1 as a possible D gene (6 bases). Trimming took 4 bases from V and 6 from J, leaving 16 bases between them. Germline-derived CDR1 and CDR2 are LGHNA and YSLEER. CDR3 length: 15 residues. The CDR3, as DNA: TGCGCCAGCAGCCCAGCCCGGGACAAAAGTCAGCCCCAGCATTTT. Residues: CASSPARDKSQPQHF.

The chain links TRBV6-1 to TRBJ2-4; D gene uncertain. CDR1 is MNHNS, CDR2 SASEGT, per germline. The CDR3 has 14 residues. Trimming left V 3 bases short and J 0 bases short, with 6 bases between. The CDR3 coding sequence is TGTGCCAGCAGTGATCAACTAGCCAAAAACATTCAGTACTTC. This encodes CASSDQLAKNIQYF.

V gene TRBV19 combines with J gene TRBJ1-2, with TRBD1 as a possible D gene (6 bases). V lost 7 bases, J lost 0 bases, and 12 bases lay in between. Germline CDR1 LNHDA, CDR2 SQIVND (reference sequence). CDR3 size: 14 residues. This CDR3 reads CASTSDSANYGYTF. The CDR3 bases are TGTGCCAGTACCTCGGACAGCGCTAACTATGGCTACACCTTC. Filled out from reference TRBV19 and TRBJ1-2, the complete variable domain reads DGGITQSPKYLFRKEGQNVTLSCEQNLNHDAMYWYRQDPGQGLRLIYYSQIVNDFQKGDIAEGYSVSREKKESFPLTVTSAQKNPTAFYLCASTSDSANYGYTFGSGTRLTVV.

This chain's CDR3 is CASSAGTSGIFGETQYF. CDR3 coding DNA: TGTGCCAGCAGCGCCGGGACTAGCGGGATTTTCGGAGAGACCCAGTACTTC. The genes are TRBV9 and TRBJ2-5; TRBD2 agrees at 13 bases. CDR3 length equals 17 residues. After removal of 3 bases from V and 4 bases from J, the junction contained 9 bases not matched to a gene. Germline V gives CDR1 SGDLS, CDR2 YYNGEE.

The CDR3 loop reads CAWSALGSGRAVEQFF. Written as DNA, the CDR3 is TGTGCCTGGAGTGCCCTGGGAAGCGGGAGGGCCGTTGAGCAGTTCTTC. The chain employs TRBV30 and TRBJ2-1, with 10 nucleotides matching TRBD2. The CDR3 loop spans 16 amino acids. V lost 1 base, J lost 9 bases, and 12 bases stayed unmatched. CDR1 is GTSNPN and CDR2 is SVGIG in the germline V gene (reference sequence). The full variable domain, its missing parts supplied by reference TRBV30 and TRBJ2-1, is SQTIHQWPATLVQPVGSPLSLECTVEGTSNPNLYWYRQAAGRGLQLLFYSVGIGQISSEVPQNLSASRPQDRQFILSSKKLLLSDSGFYLCAWSALGSGRAVEQFFGPGTRLTVL.

This chain connects TRBV9 to TRBJ2-1; weak D call: TRBD2 (5 bases). V lost 0 bases and J 9 bases, leaving 7 bases between the germline ends. Germline loops: CDR1 SGDLS, CDR2 YYNGEE. The length of the CDR3 is 12 residues. CDR3: CASSVGRGEQFF. The CDR3, as DNA: TGTGCCAGCAGCGTAGGCCGGGGTGAGCAGTTCTTC. Full variable domain (remainder filled in from reference TRBV9 and TRBJ2-1): DSGVTQTPKHLITATGQRVTLRCSPRSGDLSVYWYQQSLDQGLQFLIQYYNGEERAKGNILERFSAQQFPDLHSELNLSSLELGDSALYFCASSVGRGEQFFGPGTRLTVL.

CDR3: CASSLGGASDTQYF. In DNA, the CDR3 is TGCGCCAGCAGCTTGGGCGGGGCATCGGATACGCAGTATTTT. V is TRBV5-1 and J is TRBJ2-3, with D possibly being TRBD2 (6 bases). The CDR3 is 14 amino acids. The V gene's germline CDR1 is SGHRS and CDR2 YFSETQ. The germline V and J ends were trimmed by 0 bases and 6 bases, with 11 bases remaining between them.

This chain joins TRBV15 and TRBJ1-6; D not resolved. Germline loops: CDR1 LNHNV, CDR2 YYDKDF (reference sequence). V was pared by 0 bases and J by 6 bases, with 12 bases between. CDR3 length: 16 amino acids. CDR3 sequence (DNA): TGTGCCACCAGCAGAGATTGGTCAGAGGCTAATTCACCCCTCCACTTT. This codes for CATSRDWSEANSPLHF.

This clone has only one observation. The rearrangement joins TRBV6-1 to TRBJ2-1, with 11 bases identical to TRBD2. Germline V gives CDR1 MNHNS, CDR2 SASEGT. The CDR3 contains 17 residues. Trimming at V came to 0 bases and at J to 4 bases, leaving 5 bases not matched to a gene. The CDR3 region is CASSEAALAGGYNEQFF. In DNA, the CDR3 is TGTGCCAGCAGTGAAGCGGCTCTAGCGGGAGGATACAATGAGCAGTTCTTC.

This rearrangement joins TRBV2 to TRBJ2-7, with 7 bases lining up with TRBD2. Germline CDR1 is SNHLY and CDR2 is FYNNEI. Trimming cost V 7 bases and J 4 bases; bases outside gene matches: 10. CDR3 length equals 14 residues. For the CDR3, the DNA is TGTGCCAGCACCCCACTAGCGAGGCAATACGAGCAGTACTTC. It translates to CASTPLARQYEQYF. The full variable domain, in which reference TRBV2 and TRBJ2-7 provide the parts outside the CDR3, is EPEVTQTPSHQVTQMGQEVILRCVPISNHLYFYWYRQILGQKVEFLVSFYNNEISEKSEIFDDQFSVERPDGSNFTLKIRSTKLEDSAMYFCASTPLARQYEQYFGPGTRLTVT.

Written as DNA, the CDR3 is TGCAGCGTCCCCGTTTCGACAGGGGCGTCCTATGGCTACACCTTC. Amino acid sequence: CSVPVSTGASYGYTF. The J gene is TRBJ1-2, the V gene TRBV29-1, with 8 nucleotides matching TRBD1. The germline CDR1 and CDR2 sequences are SQVTM and ANQGSEA. The CDR3 has 15 amino acids. J lost 4 bases, V lost 6 bases, and 13 bases had no gene match. The variable domain in full, with the rest retrieved from reference TRBV29-1 and TRBJ1-2, is SAVISQKPSRDICQRGTSLTIQCQVDSQVTMMFWYRQQPGQSLTLIATANQGSEATYESGFVIDKFPISRPNLTFSTLTVSNMSPEDSSIYLCSVPVSTGASYGYTFGSGTRLTVV.

This rearrangement joins TRBV12-5 to TRBJ1-2; 9 positions agree with TRBD1. Germline CDR1 reads LGHNT; CDR2 reads FRNRAP. V shed 6 bases and J 4 bases; nucleotides not matched to a gene: 6. This CDR3 is built from 14 residues. The CDR3 nucleotides are TGTGCTAGTGGGCCGGGACAGGGAGGCTATGGCTACACCTTC. Amino acid sequence: CASGPGQGGYGYTF.

This clone has only a few counts. V gene TRBV7-2 combines with J gene TRBJ2-5, with 8 bases that match TRBD2. Germline V gene lookup returns CDR1 SGHTA and CDR2 FQGNSA. CDR3 size: 15 residues. J was trimmed by 2 bases and V by 5 bases; bases with no gene match: 7. Here the CDR3 DNA reads TGTGCCAGCAGCCGTCGGACTAGCAGACAAGAGACCCAGTACTTC. This sequence encodes CASSRRTSRQETQYF.

Only a few counts were recorded for this clone. V usage is TRBV18 and J usage is TRBJ2-7, with a possible D match to TRBD1 (6 bases). Germline-derived CDR1 and CDR2 are KGHSH and LQKENI. This CDR3 is built from 13 residues. Trimming removed 3 bases at V and 7 bases at J, with 13 bases between. The CDR3 here is CASSPDRGREQYF. CDR3 DNA sequence: TGTGCCAGCTCACCGGACAGAGGCCGGGAGCAGTACTTC.

The chain has TRBV28 and TRBJ2-3; perhaps TRBD1 as D (6 bases). The V end was cut by 10 bases, the J end by 0 bases, with 17 bases between. There are 15 residues in the CDR3. Germline V gene data show CDR1 as MDHEN and CDR2 as SYDVKM. For the CDR3, the DNA is TGTGCCACCCTCCCCGGGACACTAAGCACAGATACGCAGTATTTT. This translates into CATLPGTLSTDTQYF. The whole variable domain, remainder taken from reference TRBV28 and TRBJ2-3, is DVKVTQSSRYLVKRTGEKVFLECVQDMDHENMFWYRQDPGLGLRLIYFSYDVKMKEKGDIPEGYSVSREKKERFSLILESASTNQTSMYLCATLPGTLSTDTQYFGPGTRLTVL.

This clone was seen a few times. The chain is built from TRBV19 and TRBJ1-5; 8 bases agree with TRBD1. Losses at the gene ends were 6 bases for V and 10 bases for J; bases not matched to a gene: 5. Per the germline V gene, CDR1 is LNHDA and CDR2 is SQIVND (reference sequence). The CDR3 sequence is 12 residues long. The chain's CDR3 is CASRDRAQPQHF. CDR3 bases: TGTGCCAGTAGGGACAGGGCGCAACCCCAGCATTTT.

This clone has just a few counts. The chain couples TRBV2 to TRBJ1-1, with D tentatively TRBD1 (6 bases). Trimming took 4 bases from V and 2 from J, leaving 8 bases between them. CDR1 is SNHLY, CDR2 FYNNEI, per germline. This CDR3 is built from 13 residues. The CDR3 DNA follows: TGTGCCAGCAGTGGGGACACCAACACTGAAGCTTTCTTT. Protein: CASSGDTNTEAFF.